Here is one T cell receptor (beta chain) with its context. Its target antigen remains unknown. The record has no base qualities; no much larger clone is one base away. The immunoSEQ Assay, a bias-controlled multiplex PCR, was used to amplify TCRbeta CDR3 regions from genomic DNA. Turning to the authors' computational methods: The number of nucleated cells in each sample was estimated from the amplification of reference gene primers within the assay. To quantify the absolute abundance of each unique TCRbeta CDR3 rearrangement, sequence reads were collapsed and filtered. For each sample, productive Simpson clonality was calculated as the square root of Simpson's diversity index over productive rearrangements. TCRdb took this table from immuneACCESS and kept in-frame rearrangements with V and J called. Such tables lack part of the clones; where checked against another copy, unresolved V genes explain under half of the gap, and the rest is unexplained. From that table come the V and J calls and clone size; the DNA was used to work out D and trimming. In all, the sample holds some 130,000 clones, and 75% to 90% of those were seen once. The leading ten clones occupy roughly 3.9% of the sample.

This entry belongs to a study of blood T cell repertoires in COVID-19 (dated by TCRdb to the early 2020s). Describing the broader study: The collaborator samples originated in the United States, Italy and Spain and spanned the acute and convalescent phases of COVID-19. The material from the prospective study consisted of cDNA or gDNA derived from T cells, B-cell-depleted T cells, or PBMCs. The dataset comprised deeply sampled blood TCRbeta repertoires from subjects exposed to, actively infected with, or recovered from COVID-19. The repertoires were made available in a free public database intended to serve as a resource for research on the immune response to SARS-CoV-2. Samples were obtained from the ongoing ImmuneRACE study (first 160 participants) and from 1,254 subjects provided by 6 global collaborators. A de-identified subject ID, COVID-19 status, age in years and sex were almost always included in the sample metadata. Where HLA class I and class II types were available, the types were taken from metadata supplied by the sample provider, not from assay-based typing.

The germline V gene sets CDR1 to MDHEN and CDR2 to SYDVKM. Ends trimmed: V by 3 bases, J by 1 base; bases unmatched to a gene: 5. Measured from the cysteine to the phenylalanine, the CDR3 is 16 residues long. The DNA shown is the 48-base CDR3, in frame from base 1. Participants in the prospective study were enrolled through a virtual design, were aged about 18 to 100 years, and lived in roughly 24 United States geographic areas. In the prospective study, participants were assigned to cohorts based on the clinical history participants reported in a screening survey and a study questionnaire. Recovered participants in ImmuneRACE Cohort 3 were defined by two consecutive negative NP/OP PCR tests, clearance by a healthcare professional, or resolution of symptoms. In the prospective study, whole blood, serum and a nasopharyngeal or oropharyngeal swab were collected from each participant by mobile phlebotomists. Additional blood draws and questionnaires over an approximately 2-month period could optionally be provided by prospective study participants. Prospective study blood samples were shipped either frozen or at room temperature before DNA extraction.

Broad study findings and their caveats: The quantity of clinical and demographic metadata differed by source and by participant and was supplied without curation.

Recombination joined TRBV28 with TRBJ1-1; 10 of the junction bases match TRBD1. The TCR sequence derives from a man between 45 and 60 years old who had recovered from COVID-19. Sequenced material: PBMCs or T cells enriched from blood (not recorded which). The CDR3: CASSLLTGGKNTEAFF. The DNA sequence is as follows: TGTGCCAGCAGTTTGTTGACAGGGGGCAAGAACACTGAAGCTTTCTTT.